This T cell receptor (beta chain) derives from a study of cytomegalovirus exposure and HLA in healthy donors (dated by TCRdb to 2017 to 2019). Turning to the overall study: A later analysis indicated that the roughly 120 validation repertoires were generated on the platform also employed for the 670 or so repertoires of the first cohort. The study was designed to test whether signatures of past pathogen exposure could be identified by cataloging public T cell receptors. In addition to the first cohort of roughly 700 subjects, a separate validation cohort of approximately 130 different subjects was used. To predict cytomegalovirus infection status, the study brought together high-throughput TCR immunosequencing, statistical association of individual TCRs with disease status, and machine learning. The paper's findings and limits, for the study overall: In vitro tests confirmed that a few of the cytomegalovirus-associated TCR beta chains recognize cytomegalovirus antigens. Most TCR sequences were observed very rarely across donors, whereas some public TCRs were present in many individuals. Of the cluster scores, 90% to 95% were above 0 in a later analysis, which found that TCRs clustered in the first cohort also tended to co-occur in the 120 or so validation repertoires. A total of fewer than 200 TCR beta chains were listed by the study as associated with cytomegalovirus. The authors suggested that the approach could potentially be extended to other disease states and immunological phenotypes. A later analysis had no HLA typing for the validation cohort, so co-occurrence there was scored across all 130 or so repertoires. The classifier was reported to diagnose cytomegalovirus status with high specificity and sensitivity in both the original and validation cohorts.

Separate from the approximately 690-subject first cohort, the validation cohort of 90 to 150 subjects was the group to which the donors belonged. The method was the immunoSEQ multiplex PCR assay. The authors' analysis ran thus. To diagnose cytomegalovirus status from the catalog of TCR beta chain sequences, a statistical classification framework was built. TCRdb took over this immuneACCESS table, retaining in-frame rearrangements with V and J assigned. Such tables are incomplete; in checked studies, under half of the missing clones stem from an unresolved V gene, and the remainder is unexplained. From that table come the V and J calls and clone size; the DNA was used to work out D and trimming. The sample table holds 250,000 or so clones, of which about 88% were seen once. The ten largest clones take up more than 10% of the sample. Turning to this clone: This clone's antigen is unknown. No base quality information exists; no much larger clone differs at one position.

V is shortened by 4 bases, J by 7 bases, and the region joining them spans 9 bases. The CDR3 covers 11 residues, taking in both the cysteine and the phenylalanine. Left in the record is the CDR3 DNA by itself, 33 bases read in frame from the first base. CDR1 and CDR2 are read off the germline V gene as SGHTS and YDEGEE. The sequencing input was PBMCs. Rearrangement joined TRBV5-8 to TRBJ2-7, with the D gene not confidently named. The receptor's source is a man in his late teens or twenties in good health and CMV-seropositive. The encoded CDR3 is CASSPGREQYF. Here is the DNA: TGTGCCAGCAGCCCAGGACGGGAGCAGTACTTC.